The 10 T cell receptor beta chains in this list originate from one sample, sequenced in a study of blood T cell repertoires in COVID-19 (dated by TCRdb to the early 2020s). Libraries came from the immunoSEQ multiplex PCR assay. The table comes from immuneACCESS by way of TCRdb, which keeps in-frame sequences with V and J called. Part of the clones is missing from these tables; in studies checked, under half for an unresolved V gene and the rest for unknown reasons. The sample table contains over 150,000 clones; only one count was recorded for 88% of them. The ten largest clonotypes hold approximately 2.1% of the sample. The sequencing input was peripheral blood. The receptors were gathered from a man over 45 who had recovered from COVID-19.

The V gene is TRBV7-2, the J gene TRBJ2-7, with TRBD1 matching over 12 bases. The CDR3 loop spans 16 amino acids. The germline CDR1 and CDR2 sequences are SGHTA and FQGNSA. With V trimmed by 2 bases and J by 3 bases, 5 bases remained unmatched. The CDR3 here is CASSLPGQGAVYEQYF. The CDR3 DNA follows: TGTGCCAGCAGCTTACCGGGACAGGGGGCCGTCTACGAGCAGTACTTC.

The CDR3 region is CASSLSLPSQASRVNNEQFF. Here the CDR3 DNA reads TGTGCCAGCAGCCTGTCCCTTCCGTCTCAGGCCTCCAGGGTCAACAATGAGCAGTTCTTC. The genes are TRBV6-2 or TRBV6-3 and TRBJ2-1, with D perhaps matching TRBD1 (5 bases). V gave up 6 bases and J gave up 5 bases, with 32 bases separating them. Looked up from germline, CDR1 is MNHEY and CDR2 is SVGEGT. This CDR3 is 20 amino acids long.

V gene TRBV6-6 combines with J gene TRBJ2-4; 10 bases are shared with TRBD1. Looked up from germline, CDR1 is MNHNY and CDR2 is SVGAGI (reference sequence). The V segment lost 6 bases and the J segment 0 bases; nucleotides outside the gene matches: 2. CDR3 length: 15 amino acids. CDR3 coding DNA: TGTGCCAGCAGGAGACAGGGGGCAGCCAAAAACATTCAGTACTTC. This codes for CASRRQGAAKNIQYF.

The chain couples TRBV9 to TRBJ1-2, with TRBD1 identical over 7 bases. There are 15 residues in the CDR3. V gave up 2 bases and J gave up 8 bases; unmatched junction bases: 12. Looked up from germline, CDR1 is SGDLS and CDR2 is YYNGEE. CDR3 bases: TGTGCCAGCAGCGTGGAGACAGGGCCGGCCGTCGGCTACACCTTC. Its translation is CASSVETGPAVGYTF.

The gene calls are TRBV2 and TRBJ2-7, with 8 bases lining up with TRBD2. Germline-derived CDR1 and CDR2 are SNHLY and FYNNEI. This CDR3 contains 14 residues. The ends lost 4 bases at V and 2 bases at J; junction bases unmatched: 4. The CDR3: CASSGTSRAYEQYF. The CDR3 DNA reads as TGTGCCAGCAGTGGGACTAGCCGTGCCTACGAGCAGTACTTC. The whole variable domain, filled in from reference TRBV2 and TRBJ2-7, reads EPEVTQTPSHQVTQMGQEVILRCVPISNHLYFYWYRQILGQKVEFLVSFYNNEISEKSEIFDDQFSVERPDGSNFTLKIRSTKLEDSAMYFCASSGTSRAYEQYFGPGTRLTVT.

The chain combines TRBV5-1 with TRBJ2-3; D might be TRBD2 (6 bases). This CDR3 spans 16 amino acids. CDR1 is SGHRS and CDR2 is YFSETQ in the germline V gene. The V gene lost 4 bases and the J gene lost 2 bases, with 17 bases spanning the gap. CDR3 coding DNA: TGCGCCAGCAGCCCGAGGGGACTCCAAGACACAGATACGCAGTATTTT. The encoded protein is CASSPRGLQDTDTQYF.

This chain joins TRBV6-2 or TRBV6-3 and TRBJ2-7, with 9 bases identical to TRBD2. The CDR3 spans 15 residues. CDR1 is MNHEY and CDR2 is SVGEGT in the germline V gene. The ends lost 7 bases at V and 3 bases at J; junction bases unmatched: 10. CDR3 bases: TGTGCCAGCACCCCTTTAAGGACTAGCGTCTACGAGCAGTACTTC. Amino acids: CASTPLRTSVYEQYF.

This clone came up once. The CDR3 coding sequence is TGTGCCAGCAGCCCTAGAGGACAGGGGGGAGACTATGGCTACACCTTC. It encodes CASSPRGQGGDYGYTF. This rearrangement joins TRBV11-2 to TRBJ1-2; 10 bases align to TRBD1. This CDR3 is 16 amino acids long. Germline CDR1 and CDR2: SGHAT and FQNNGV. Losses at the gene ends were 5 bases for V and 3 bases for J; bases not matched to a gene: 9.

V is TRBV5-4 and J is TRBJ2-3; 9 bases align to TRBD1. The CDR3 has 14 amino acids. V dropped 2 bases and J dropped 6; count of bases not matched to a gene: 4. Germline CDR1 reads SGHNT; CDR2 reads YYREEE (reference sequence). CDR3 sequence (DNA): TGTGCCAGCAGCTTACAGGGGGCGCGGGATACGCAGTATTTT. Protein sequence: CASSLQGARDTQYF.

The chain couples TRBV7-9 to TRBJ2-6, with 7 bases aligning to TRBD1. Germline CDR1 SEHNR, CDR2 FQNEAQ (reference sequence). The CDR3 sequence is 16 residues long. V was clipped by 5 bases and J by 2 bases; unmatched bases: 6. For the CDR3, the DNA is TGTGCCAGCAGCCTCCAGACAGGGACTGGGGCCAACGTCCTGACTTTC. Its translation: CASSLQTGTGANVLTF.